This T cell receptor beta chain was sequenced during a study of blood T cell repertoires in COVID-19. Some clones are missing from TCRdb's copy, which holds only in-frame ones; the method was immunoSEQ multiplex PCR. Counted here are about 180,000 clones, nearly 90% occurring once; the ten biggest clones make up approximately 2.1%. Clinical history as reported by participants underpinned cohort assignment. This clone was counted a single time. This TCR was sampled from a woman in her thirties or forties with acute COVID-19. Material: PBMCs or T cells enriched from blood (not recorded which).

The CDR3 DNA follows: TGTGCCAGCAGCCCCCGGGAGACCAGCTCCTATAATTCACCCCTCCACTTT. Translating it yields CASSPRETSSYNSPLHF. The rearrangement uses TRBV5-5 and TRBJ1-6, with no clear D. Germline V gene lookup returns CDR1 SGHKS and CDR2 YYEKEE (reference sequence). This CDR3 comprises 17 residues. V lost 4 bases and J 0 bases, leaving 14 bases between the germline ends. The variable domain in full, completed from reference TRBV5-5 and TRBJ1-6, reads DAGVTQSPTHLIKTRGQQVTLRCSPISGHKSVSWYQQVLGQGPQFIFQYYEKEERGRGNFPDRFSARQFPNYSSELNVNALLLGDSALYLCASSPRETSSYNSPLHFGNGTRLTVT.